This is a list of T cell receptor beta chains from one sample in a study of cytomegalovirus exposure and HLA in healthy donors. TCRdb's table, derived via immunoSEQ multiplex PCR, lists solely in-frame clones and lacks some. Of about 270,000 clones detected, 80% to 90% appear once; the ten largest clones hold approximately 1%. Sequencing used PBMCs. These receptors all stem from a woman aged 18-29 years in good health and CMV-seronegative. The CDR3 runs from the conserved cysteine through the conserved F or W. The D gene is left open where the match is weak. Clone size appears in some rows only: once, few, many, or a class for an expanded clone.

D: TRBD2; J: TRBJ2-2; V: TRBV6-1; size: .; DNA: TGTGCCAGCAGTGAAGGAGTAGCGGGCGTGGCGAACACCGGGGAGCTGTTTTTT; CDR3: CASSEGVAGVANTGELFF
D: .; J: TRBJ2-7; V: TRBV4-1; size: .; DNA: TGCGCCAGCAGCCAAGGGGTCCGGACAGTCTCCTACGAGCAGTACTTC; CDR3: CASSQGVRTVSYEQYF
D: TRBD1; J: TRBJ1-2; V: TRBV5-6; size: .; DNA: TGTGCCAGCAGCTTGGCGGCAGGGGGCAACTATGGCTACACCTTC; CDR3: CASSLAAGGNYGYTF
D: TRBD1; J: TRBJ2-1; V: TRBV30; size: .; DNA: TGTGCCTGGAACCGGGACAGGGTATACAATGAGCAGTTCTTC; CDR3: CAWNRDRVYNEQFF
D: TRBD2; J: TRBJ2-5; V: TRBV10-1; size: .; DNA: TGCGCCAGCAGTTCTACTAGCGGCGAGACCCAGTACTTC; CDR3: CASSSTSGETQYF
D: .; J: TRBJ1-1; V: TRBV9; size: .; DNA: TGTGCCAGCAGCCCAGAAATGACAGGAGAAGAAGCTTTCTTT; CDR3: CASSPEMTGEEAFF
D: TRBD1; J: TRBJ2-7; V: TRBV25-1; size: .; DNA: TGTGCCAGCAGGGGGGCCAGGACAGGGGTGCGCGAGCAGTACTTC; CDR3: CASRGARTGVREQYF
D: .; J: TRBJ1-1; V: TRBV7-9; size: .; DNA: TGTGCCAGCAGCCAAGGGGGAACGAACACTGAAGCTTTCTTT; CDR3: CASSQGGTNTEAFF
D: TRBD1; J: TRBJ2-4; V: TRBV27; size: .; DNA: TGTGCCAGCAGTCCAAGGGGTCAGGGGGTGGCCAAAAACATTCAGTACTTC; CDR3: CASSPRGQGVAKNIQYF
D: .; J: TRBJ2-1; V: TRBV12-5; size: .; DNA: TGTGCTAGTGGTCCTCCACTAGAGATGAATGAGCAGTTCTTC; CDR3: CASGPPLEMNEQFF
D: .; J: TRBJ1-2; V: TRBV18; size: .; DNA: TGTGCCAGCTCAACCCAAAGGGAGAACTATGGCTACACCTTC; CDR3: CASSTQRENYGYTF
D: TRBD2; J: TRBJ2-3; V: TRBV6-5; size: .; DNA: TGTGCCAGCAGTTACTCCACTAGCGGGGTCCCAGATACGCAGTATTTT; CDR3: CASSYSTSGVPDTQYF
D: .; J: TRBJ1-1; V: TRBV28; size: .; DNA: TGTGCCAGCAGTTTTCAGGGGAACACTGAAGCTTTCTTT; CDR3: CASSFQGNTEAFF
D: .; J: TRBJ2-7; V: TRBV28; size: many; DNA: TGTGCCAGCAGTTTAGGTTCTCGGACTGCCTACGAGCAGTACTTC; CDR3: CASSLGSRTAYEQYF
D: TRBD2; J: TRBJ2-1; V: TRBV7-2; size: .; DNA: TGTGCCAGCAGCTTCTGGACTAGCGGGGGGAATGAGCAGTTCTTC; CDR3: CASSFWTSGGNEQFF
D: .; J: TRBJ1-2; V: TRBV6-1; size: .; DNA: TGTGCCAGCAGTGCGATGGGACCGGGAGCCTATGGCTACACCTTC; CDR3: CASSAMGPGAYGYTF
D: .; J: TRBJ1-1; V: TRBV6-1; size: .; DNA: TGTGCCAGCAGTGAAGCTCCGGGATCGAACACTGAAGCTTTCTTT; CDR3: CASSEAPGSNTEAFF
D: .; J: TRBJ2-7; V: TRBV5-6; size: .; DNA: TGTGCCAGCAGCAGACCCGGGGGTGCCTACGAGCAGTACTTC; CDR3: CASSRPGGAYEQYF
D: .; J: TRBJ2-7; V: TRBV20-1; size: .; DNA: TGCAGTGCTCGCTCAGGGCCGGATCAGTACTTC; CDR3: CSARSGPDQYF
D: .; J: TRBJ1-1; V: TRBV6-5; size: once; DNA: TGTGCCAGCAGTTATGGGGGCAGCACTGAAGCTTTCTTT; CDR3: CASSYGGSTEAFF
D: .; J: TRBJ2-7; V: TRBV4-1; size: few; DNA: TGCGCCAGCAGCCAACAGGGTTACGAGCAGTACTTC; CDR3: CASSQQGYEQYF
D: .; J: TRBJ1-4; V: TRBV6-1; size: .; DNA: TGTGCCAGCAGTGAAAGCCGGAGCGCATTTAATGAAAAACTGTTTTTT; CDR3: CASSESRSAFNEKLFF
D: TRBD2; J: TRBJ2-3; V: TRBV6-4; size: .; DNA: TGTGCCAGCAGTGAGGGACTAGCGGGATCAGATACGCAGTATTTT; CDR3: CASSEGLAGSDTQYF
D: .; J: TRBJ1-5; V: TRBV5-1; size: .; DNA: TGCGCCAGCAGCTTGGATGGGGCCGCAGGCCAGCCCCAGCATTTT; CDR3: CASSLDGAAGQPQHF
D: TRBD1; J: TRBJ1-4; V: TRBV7-9; size: .; DNA: TGTGCCAGCAGCTCCTGGACAGGGGGCAATGAAAAACTGTTTTTT; CDR3: CASSSWTGGNEKLFF
D: TRBD1; J: TRBJ2-1; V: TRBV30; size: .; DNA: TGTGCCTGGAGTGTCCTCGACAGGGACTACAATGAGCAGTTCTTC; CDR3: CAWSVLDRDYNEQFF
D: .; J: TRBJ2-7; V: TRBV29-1; size: once; DNA: TGCAGCGTTGAGGGTCAGGGACTCTACGAGCAGTACTTC; CDR3: CSVEGQGLYEQYF
D: .; J: TRBJ2-2; V: TRBV30; size: .; DNA: TGTGCCTGGAGTTCGATAAGCGCCGCCGGGGAGCTGTTTTTT; CDR3: CAWSSISAAGELFF
D: .; J: TRBJ1-5; V: TRBV2; size: .; DNA: TGTGCCAGCAGTGCTCCGAAACAGGGCCTATATAGCAATCAGCCCCAGCATTTT; CDR3: CASSAPKQGLYSNQPQHF
D: TRBD2; J: TRBJ2-7; V: TRBV7-6; size: .; DNA: TGTGCCAGCAGCTTGGAAACTAGCGGGAGTTGGTACGAGCAGTACTTC; CDR3: CASSLETSGSWYEQYF
D: TRBD2; J: TRBJ2-3; V: TRBV5-1; size: .; DNA: TGCGCCAGCAGCCCTCAGGTAGCGGGGGGGCGTAGGATAGATACGCAGTATTTT; CDR3: CASSPQVAGGRRIDTQYF
D: TRBD1; J: TRBJ2-4; V: TRBV30; size: .; DNA: TGTGCCTGGAGTGACCGGGACAGAGCCAAAAACATTCAGTACTTC; CDR3: CAWSDRDRAKNIQYF
D: .; J: TRBJ1-5; V: TRBV18; size: .; DNA: TGTGCCAGCTCACCAGCTAGCGGGGGGCACCAGCCCCAGCATTTT; CDR3: CASSPASGGHQPQHF
D: TRBD1; J: TRBJ1-2; V: TRBV10-3; size: .; DNA: TGTGCCATCAGTGAGTTAACAGGGGCCCCATACACCTTC; CDR3: CAISELTGAPYTF
D: TRBD1; J: TRBJ2-7; V: TRBV9; size: .; DNA: TGTGCCAGCAGCTTGGGACAGGGGAGCTCCTACGAGCAGTACTTC; CDR3: CASSLGQGSSYEQYF
D: TRBD2; J: TRBJ2-1; V: TRBV9; size: few; DNA: TGTGCCAGCAGCGTAGTTGGCCTAGCGGGCATGAAGGGTGAGCAGTTCTTC; CDR3: CASSVVGLAGMKGEQFF
D: .; J: TRBJ2-3; V: TRBV4-1; size: .; DNA: TGCGCCAGCAGCCAAGATTCTACAGCAGGTACAGGGATTACAGATACGCAGTATTTT; CDR3: CASSQDSTAGTGITDTQYF
D: .; J: TRBJ1-3; V: TRBV28; size: .; DNA: TGTGCCAGCGAAGCGAGGGGGACTGGAAACACCATATATTTT; CDR3: CASEARGTGNTIYF
D: TRBD1; J: TRBJ2-5; V: TRBV14; size: .; DNA: TGTGCCAGCAGCCGGGGCGCAGGACAGGGTCTTAGAGAGACCCAGTACTTC; CDR3: CASSRGAGQGLRETQYF
D: .; J: TRBJ1-5; V: TRBV19; size: .; DNA: TGTGCCAGTAGTATAGACAGGGAGGCAAGTCAGCCCCAGCATTTT; CDR3: CASSIDREASQPQHF
D: TRBD1; J: TRBJ2-7; V: TRBV2; size: .; DNA: TGTGCCAGCAACCCTTGGCAGGGGGCGATGTACGAGCAGTACTTC; CDR3: CASNPWQGAMYEQYF
D: .; J: TRBJ1-1; V: TRBV7-3; size: .; DNA: TGTGCCAGCAGCTCCGGCAGGGACACTGAAGCTTTCTTT; CDR3: CASSSGRDTEAFF
D: .; J: TRBJ2-7; V: TRBV10-3; size: .; DNA: TGTGCCATCACCCCTAGCCCGCCCGAGCAGTACTTC; CDR3: CAITPSPPEQYF
D: .; J: TRBJ2-1; V: TRBV5-1; size: few; DNA: TGCGCCAGCAGCCCCCTGAGTAGTACCTACAATGAGCAGTTCTTC; CDR3: CASSPLSSTYNEQFF
D: TRBD1; J: TRBJ1-4; V: TRBV18; size: .; DNA: TGTGCCAGCTCACCAACAAACACAGGGGCGCGTGAAAAACTGTTTTTT; CDR3: CASSPTNTGAREKLFF